These 21 T cell receptor beta chains were all obtained from the same sample, sequenced in a study of T cell responses to AZD1222 COVID-19 vaccine. Some clones are missing from TCRdb's copy, which holds only in-frame ones; the method was immunoSEQ multiplex PCR. The profile shows 150,000 to 200,000 clones, around 93% of them singletons. The sample in question was peripheral blood, obtained on day 0 of AZD1222 vaccination. The receptor set was obtained from an adult in good health.

V and J are TRBV6-2 or TRBV6-3 and TRBJ1-4, with D maybe TRBD1 (6 bases). This CDR3 is 15 amino acids long. CDR1 and CDR2 from the germline V gene are MNHEY and SVGEGT. Trimming took 2 bases from V and 3 from J, leaving 10 bases between them. Written as DNA, the CDR3 is TGTGCCAGCAGTTACCCACAGGGTGCTAATGAAAAACTGTTTTTT. Translated: CASSYPQGANEKLFF.

CDR3 amino acids: CAWRQINSPLHF. CDR3 DNA sequence: TGTGCCTGGCGACAGATTAATTCACCCCTCCACTTT. The gene calls are TRBV30 and TRBJ1-6, with D tentatively TRBD1 (5 bases). CDR3 size: 12 residues. Trimming removed 5 bases at V and 6 bases at J, with 8 bases between. CDR1 and CDR2 (germline): GTSNPN, SVGIG (reference sequence).

The rearrangement links TRBV30 to TRBJ1-2, with D maybe TRBD1 (5 bases). Trimming stripped 2 bases from V and 4 bases from J, with 14 bases between. In germline, CDR1 is GTSNPN, CDR2 SVGIG (reference sequence). The CDR3 has 14 residues. The DNA of the CDR3 is TGTGCCTGGAGTACAGCCGGGACGGTCTATGGCTACACCTTC. The encoded protein is CAWSTAGTVYGYTF. Full variable domain (outside the CDR3, taken from reference TRBV30 and TRBJ1-2): SQTIHQWPATLVQPVGSPLSLECTVEGTSNPNLYWYRQAAGRGLQLLFYSVGIGQISSEVPQNLSASRPQDRQFILSSKKLLLSDSGFYLCAWSTAGTVYGYTFGSGTRLTVV.

DNA of the CDR3: TGTGCCAGCAGCCACCCCGGACAGGGTTTCGTCAAAAACATTCAGTACTTC. This sequence encodes CASSHPGQGFVKNIQYF. V and J are TRBV3-1 (or the pseudogene TRBV3-2) and TRBJ2-4; TRBD1 aligns across 8 bases. Germline loops: CDR1 LGHDT, CDR2 YNNKEL (reference sequence). J lost 3 bases, V lost 3 bases, and 10 bases had no gene match. This CDR3 spans 17 amino acids.

This clone showed up just a few times. The chain employs TRBV6-2 or TRBV6-3 and TRBJ2-5; 9 bases align to TRBD1. Germline V gene data show CDR1 as MNHEY and CDR2 as SVGEGT. V lost 5 bases, J lost 6 bases, and 7 bases stayed unmatched. The CDR3 totals 14 residues. Here the CDR3 DNA reads TGTGCCAGCAGTGCCCGGGACAGGGTACAGACCCAGTACTTC. This encodes CASSARDRVQTQYF.

V gene TRBV18 combines with J gene TRBJ2-3, with a possible D match to TRBD2 (5 bases). V was cut by 2 bases and J by 4 bases, with 7 bases left in between. The CDR3 is 13 amino acids. Germline loops: CDR1 KGHSH, CDR2 LQKENI. The CDR3 nucleotides read TGTGCCAGCTCACCAGCGGAGGCAGATACGCAGTATTTT. Translation gives CASSPAEADTQYF. The complete variable domain, with remaining parts taken from reference TRBV18 and TRBJ2-3, reads NAGVMQNPRHLVRRRGQEARLRCSPMKGHSHVYWYRQLPEEGLKFMVYLQKENIIDESGMPKERFSAEFPKEGPSILRIQQVVRGDSAAYFCASSPAEADTQYFGPGTRLTVL.

The chain has TRBV3-1 (or the pseudogene TRBV3-2) and TRBJ2-7; perhaps TRBD1 as D (5 bases). This CDR3 spans 12 amino acids. The germline V gene has CDR1 LGHDT and CDR2 YNNKEL (reference sequence). Trimming took 4 bases from V and 6 from J, leaving 10 bases between them. The CDR3 sequence is CASSLSGSEQYF. DNA of the CDR3: TGTGCCAGCAGCCTTTCAGGGTCCGAGCAGTACTTC.

V and J are TRBV11-2 and TRBJ2-2; D is unclear. Per the germline V gene, CDR1 is SGHAT and CDR2 is FQNNGV. This CDR3 has 16 residues. Trimming removed 8 bases at V and 1 base at J, with 17 bases between. DNA for the CDR3: TGTGCCAGCCCTATTTTGCGGCAAATGAACACCGGGGAGCTGTTTTTT. Its protein is CASPILRQMNTGELFF.

This sequence joins TRBV7-9 and TRBJ1-3; TRBD1 aligns across 7 bases. The length of the CDR3 is 16 residues. The trim removed 1 base at V and 4 bases at J, leaving 7 bases unmatched. The germline V gene has CDR1 SEHNR and CDR2 FQNEAQ (reference sequence). The CDR3 DNA is TGTGCCAGCAGCTTAGAGGCTGGACAGGAAGGAAACACCATATATTTT. Amino acid sequence: CASSLEAGQEGNTIYF.

The V gene is TRBV10-1, the J gene TRBJ1-5; tentative D call: TRBD1 (6 bases). CDR3 length: 18 amino acids. V lost 0 bases and J 3 bases, leaving 18 bases between the germline ends. In germline, CDR1 is WNHNN, CDR2 SYGVQD (reference sequence). The CDR3 DNA reads TGCGCCAGCAGTGAGTCAAGAGCGGGCAGGGGCGCCAATCAGCCCCAGCATTTT. It codes for CASSESRAGRGANQPQHF.

The V gene is TRBV3-1 (or the pseudogene TRBV3-2), the J gene TRBJ2-5, with unresolved D. The CDR3 is 11 amino acids. Trimming removed 2 bases from V and 13 bases from J, with 11 bases in between. The germline gives CDR1 LGHDT, CDR2 YNNKEL (reference sequence). For the CDR3, the DNA is TGTGCCAGCAGCCAACTTGGTCTTCTGTACTTC. This encodes CASSQLGLLYF.

The chain joins TRBV19 to TRBJ2-6; no clear D gene. The CDR3 is made up of 16 amino acids. Germline CDR1 and CDR2: LNHDA and SQIVND (reference sequence). Trimming took off 3 bases at V and 3 bases at J, with 12 bases between the two ends. CDR3 DNA: TGTGCCAGTAGTATCCCCGGTCCCGGTGGGGCCAACGTCCTGACTTTC. This codes for CASSIPGPGGANVLTF. The full variable domain, completed using reference TRBV19 and TRBJ2-6, is DGGITQSPKYLFRKEGQNVTLSCEQNLNHDAMYWYRQDPGQGLRLIYYSQIVNDFQKGDIAEGYSVSREKKESFPLTVTSAQKNPTAFYLCASSIPGPGGANVLTFGAGSRLTVL.

The V and J genes are TRBV28 and TRBJ1-1; D possibly corresponds to TRBD1 (5 bases). The V gene lost 7 bases and the J gene lost 4 bases, with 16 bases spanning the gap. Germline-derived CDR1 and CDR2 are MDHEN and SYDVKM. The CDR3 is 14 amino acids. The CDR3 DNA is TGTGCCAGCACCAGGGAGGGGTGGGTCACTGAAGCTTTCTTT. Translating it yields CASTREGWVTEAFF.

V is TRBV27 and J is TRBJ2-3, with D maybe TRBD2 (5 bases). The V end lost 5 bases, the J end lost 3 bases, and 12 bases lay between the germline ends. The CDR3 consists of 14 residues. The germline CDR1 and CDR2 sequences are MNHEY and SMNVEV (reference sequence). In DNA form, the CDR3 reads TGTGCCAGCAGTCGGCGTGGCGGGACAGATACGCAGTATTTT. Its translation: CASSRRGGTDTQYF.

The V gene is TRBV10-3, the J gene TRBJ1-5; 9 nucleotides align to TRBD1. The CDR3 is 15 residues long. With V trimmed by 8 bases and J by 4 bases, 9 bases remained unmatched. Germline lookup yields CDR1 ENHRY and CDR2 SYGVKD. The CDR3 sequence is CAIAPTGTGNQPQHF. CDR3 nucleotides: TGTGCCATCGCCCCCACCGGGACAGGGAATCAGCCCCAGCATTTT.

The rearrangement joins TRBV7-8 to TRBJ1-2; tentatively, D is TRBD1 (5 bases). The V and J ends lost 5 bases and 7 bases respectively, with 11 bases between them. This CDR3 comprises 12 residues. The germline V gene has CDR1 SGHVS and CDR2 FQNEAQ. The chain's CDR3 is CASSNPGSGYTF. CDR3 DNA: TGTGCCAGCAGCAACCCAGGGTCTGGCTACACCTTC.

This clone was seen a single time. This chain uses TRBV7-3 with TRBJ2-1; D unclear. Germline assignment: CDR1 SGHTA and CDR2 FQGTGA. The V end was cut by 0 bases, the J end by 0 bases, with 6 bases between. The length of the CDR3 is 15 residues. CDR3 sequence: CASSLTRSSYNEQFF. DNA for the CDR3: TGTGCCAGCAGCTTAACACGGAGCTCCTACAATGAGCAGTTCTTC. The full variable domain, with the rest looked up from reference TRBV7-3 and TRBJ2-1, is GAGVSQTPSNKVTEKGKYVELRCDPISGHTALYWYRQSLGQGPEFLIYFQGTGAADDSGLPNDRFFAVRPEGSVSTLKIQRTERGDSAVYLCASSLTRSSYNEQFFGPGTRLTVL.

The V and J genes are TRBV18 and TRBJ2-5; D is undetermined. Trimming took 9 bases from V and 5 from J, leaving 13 bases between them. CDR3 length: 12 amino acids. Germline values: CDR1 KGHSH, CDR2 LQKENI. This chain's CDR3 is CASLLTGETQYF. The CDR3 DNA reads as TGTGCCAGTTTACTGACCGGGGAGACCCAGTACTTC. The whole variable domain, remainder taken from reference TRBV18 and TRBJ2-5, is NAGVMQNPRHLVRRRGQEARLRCSPMKGHSHVYWYRQLPEEGLKFMVYLQKENIIDESGMPKERFSAEFPKEGPSILRIQQVVRGDSAAYFCASLLTGETQYFGPGTRLLVL.

The chain employs TRBV7-9 and TRBJ1-5; 12 bases fit TRBD1. The CDR3 runs to 16 residues. Germline V CDR1 and CDR2: SEHNR, FQNEAQ (reference sequence). Losses at the gene ends were 4 bases for V and 7 bases for J; bases not matched to a gene: 8. CDR3 DNA: TGTGCCAGCAGCTCGTCGGGACAGGGGGCAATACAGCCCCAGCATTTT. Its protein is CASSSSGQGAIQPQHF.

This chain links TRBV4-1 with TRBJ2-3; D may be TRBD2 (5 bases). The CDR3 has 15 residues. Germline loops: CDR1 MGHRA, CDR2 YSYEKL. V gave up 0 bases and J gave up 6 bases, with 13 bases separating them. CDR3 loop: CASSQDPGESDTQYF. The CDR3 DNA reads TGCGCCAGCAGCCAAGATCCTGGGGAGTCCGATACGCAGTATTTT.

The chain uses TRBV18 and TRBJ1-2; D call uncertain. From germline, CDR1 is KGHSH and CDR2 LQKENI. The V end was cut by 3 bases, the J end by 5 bases, with 13 bases between. CDR3 size: 14 residues. As DNA, the CDR3 is TGTGCCAGCTCACCCCCTGCGGGCTTATATGGCTACACCTTC. It specifies CASSPPAGLYGYTF.